This is a list of T cell receptor beta chains from one sample in a study of CD8 T cells in Susac syndrome. From the immunoSEQ multiplex PCR reads, TCRdb called clonotypes with MiXCR, one entry per CDR3 protein. This sample has about 100,000 distinct CDR3 sequences; roughly 96% occur once, and the top ten carry approximately 0.3%. The sequencing sample was made of CD8+ T cells from PBMCs. These receptors all stem from a human donor with Susac syndrome. Both conserved end residues are part of each CDR3. D genes are given only for firm matches. A row's size may be missing; if present it is once, few, many or a size class.

>TRBD2|TRBJ2-3|TRBV12-3/TRBV12-4|-
TGTGCCAGCATCCCTAGCGGGGTCCTAGCGGATACGCAGTATTTT
CASIPSGVLADTQYF
>-|TRBJ2-2|TRBV18|-
TGTGCCAGCTCACTCGAACAGCTATTGAACACCGGGGAGCTGTTTTTT
CASSLEQLLNTGELFF
>-|TRBJ2-7|TRBV29-1|-
TGCAGCGTTGTAGGTACCCGCGACGACTACGAGCAGTACTTC
CSVVGTRDDYEQYF
>-|TRBJ2-7|TRBV10-2|-
TGCGCCAGCAGTGAGAGGTCCACGAGGGCCTACGAGCAGTACTTC
CASSERSTRAYEQYF
>-|TRBJ2-5|TRBV18|-
TGTGCTACCTCCGGCGCCCAAGAGACCCAGTACTTC
CATSGAQETQYF
>-|TRBJ1-2|TRBV29-1|-
TGCAGCGTTCCGCCCCAGCGGCAGGGCAGGGGCTACACCTTC
CSVPPQRQGRGYTF
>-|TRBJ2-3|TRBV25-1|once
TGTGCCACATACACAGATACGCAGTATTTT
CATYTDTQYF
>-|TRBJ2-3|TRBV28|-
TGTGCCAGCAGACCACGGACACTTTACACAGATACGCAGTATTTT
CASRPRTLYTDTQYF
>-|TRBJ2-7|TRBV5-6|-
TGTGCCAGCAGCTTGGGGTCGGGCGAGCAGTACTTC
CASSLGSGEQYF
>TRBD2|TRBJ2-5|TRBV5-4|-
TGTGCCAGCAGCTTGAGACTAGCGGGGACTGGGGAGACCCAGTACTTC
CASSLRLAGTGETQYF
>TRBD1|TRBJ2-3|TRBV10-3|-
TGTGCCGTGGGACAGCAACCAGATACGCAGTATTTT
CAVGQQPDTQYF
>TRBD2|TRBJ2-7|TRBV20-1|once
TGCAGTGCTGGTAGCGGGGGGGCTTTATACGAGCAGTACTTC
CSAGSGGALYEQYF
>-|TRBJ1-5|TRBV27|-
TGTGCCAGCAGTCTAGGGGGTGGCGGGGATCAGCCCCAGCATTTT
CASSLGGGGDQPQHF
>TRBD1|TRBJ2-6|TRBV28|-
TGTGCCAGCAGTTTTCTGACAGGGGGGACTGGGGCCAACGTCCTGACTTTC
CASSFLTGGTGANVLTF
>-|TRBJ1-1|TRBV29-1|-
TGCAGCGCCTGGGGGGGGCAAGGTGAAGCTTTCTTT
CSAWGGQGEAFF
>-|TRBJ2-7|TRBV3-1|-
TGTGCCAGCAGCCAAGACATGGAGGACGAGCAGTACTTC
CASSQDMEDEQYF
>TRBD2|TRBJ2-2|TRBV24-1|-
TGTGCCACCAGTGATCTGACTAGCCAAGAGGAGCTGTTTTTT
CATSDLTSQEELFF
>TRBD2|TRBJ2-5|TRBV6-5|-
TGTGCCAGCAGTTACTCGCCAGGACTAGCGGCAGAGACCCAGTACTTC
CASSYSPGLAAETQYF
>-|TRBJ2-5|TRBV5-1|-
TGCGCCAGCAGCCCCCAGCGGGAGACCCAGTACTTC
CASSPQRETQYF
>-|TRBJ2-5|TRBV29-1|-
TGCAGCGTTGGATTGCGGCTACAAGAGACCCAGTACTTC
CSVGLRLQETQYF
>-|TRBJ2-3|TRBV18|-
TGTGCCAGCTCGACTGATCCCTGGGATACGCAGTATTTT
CASSTDPWDTQYF
>-|TRBJ2-5|TRBV7-9|-
TGTGCCAGCAGCCTACCCAGAAGCGGCCAAGAGACCCAGTACTTC
CASSLPRSGQETQYF
>TRBD2|TRBJ2-3|TRBV20-1|-
TGCAGTGCTAGGGGGTTAGCGGGAGTAGGAGATACGCAGTATTTT
CSARGLAGVGDTQYF
>-|TRBJ2-2|TRBV29-1|-
TGCAGCGCATATCACGCGGCAGGGCGTAGGACCGGGGAGCTGTTTTTT
CSAYHAAGRRTGELFF
>TRBD1|TRBJ1-3|TRBV7-9|-
TGTGCCAGCAGCTCGCGGGACAGTTACACCATATATTTT
CASSSRDSYTIYF
>TRBD1|TRBJ1-2|TRBV27|-
TGTGCCAGCAGTGCGGGGACAGCCGCCTATGGCTACACCTTC
CASSAGTAAYGYTF
>-|TRBJ1-1|TRBV3-1|-
TGTGCCAGCTATCTAACAGGGAACACTGAAGCTTTCTTT
CASYLTGNTEAFF
>TRBD1|TRBJ1-2|TRBV5-1|-
TGCGCCAGCAGCCCCGCCCAGGCAGGGGGATATCACGGCTACACCTTC
CASSPAQAGGYHGYTF
>-|TRBJ1-1|TRBV5-1|-
TGTGCCAGCAGCTTGGCGGGCAACACTGAAGCTTTCTTT
CASSLAGNTEAFF
>TRBD2|TRBJ2-1|TRBV5-6|-
TGTGCCAGCAGAGAACTAGCGGGAGGCTACAATGAGCAGTTCTTC
CASRELAGGYNEQFF
>-|TRBJ2-7|TRBV29-1|-
TGCAGCGGCCAGGGGACCTACGAGCAGTACTTC
CSGQGTYEQYF
>-|TRBJ2-1|TRBV29-1|once
TGCAGCGTTGCCGGGAACCTCTACAATGAGCAGTTCTTC
CSVAGNLYNEQFF
>-|TRBJ2-3|TRBV28|-
TGTGCCAGCAGTTTACGGGGGCGCGGAGATACGCAGTATTTT
CASSLRGRGDTQYF
>-|TRBJ2-1|TRBV6-1|-
TGTGCCAGCAGTTTGACACAAAGCCCGAATGAGCAGTTCTTC
CASSLTQSPNEQFF
>-|TRBJ1-2|TRBV29-1|-
TGCAGCGTTGGTGTCAGGAACTATGGCTACACCTTC
CSVGVRNYGYTF
>-|TRBJ2-4|TRBV12-3/TRBV12-4|-
TGTGCCAGCAGTCCAGAGTTCCGGGACCAAGGGTTAGCCAAAAACATTCAGTACTTC
CASSPEFRDQGLAKNIQYF
>TRBD1|TRBJ2-7|TRBV28|-
TGTGCCAGCAGTTCGCCTAACAGGGGGCTCTACGAGCAGTACTTC
CASSSPNRGLYEQYF
>TRBD2|TRBJ2-1|TRBV29-1|-
TGCAGCGTGCTTAGCGGGAGGGCCAAAAGGAATGAGCAGTTCTTC
CSVLSGRAKRNEQFF
>-|TRBJ2-7|TRBV29-1|-
TGCAGCGTTCTAACGACAGGATACGAGCAGTACTTC
CSVLTTGYEQYF
>TRBD1|TRBJ2-7|TRBV2|-
TGTGCCAGCAGGATACCGGGACAGCTCTACGAGCAGTACTTC
CASRIPGQLYEQYF
>-|TRBJ2-1|TRBV4-2|-
TGTGCCAGCAGCCAGGCCTTGGATGGGGAGCAGTTCTTC
CASSQALDGEQFF
>TRBD1|TRBJ1-5|TRBV5-8|few
TGTGCCAGCAGCGGAACCGACAGGGCCCTTAATCAGCCCCAGCATTTT
CASSGTDRALNQPQHF
>-|TRBJ2-1|TRBV28|-
TGTGCCAGCAGTTTCCCGACCGGGACTTCGAAGCAGTTCTTC
CASSFPTGTSKQFF
>TRBD1|TRBJ1-1|TRBV5-1|-
TGCGCCAGCAACTCCGGGACAGGGGAAAGAGTGAACACTGAAGCTTTCTTT
CASNSGTGERVNTEAFF
>TRBD2|TRBJ2-1|TRBV4-1|-
TGCGCCAGCAGCCAAGCAGCCGGGACTAGCGGGATGGGCGAGTTCTTC
CASSQAAGTSGMGEFF
>-|TRBJ2-7|TRBV12-3/TRBV12-4|-
TGTGCCAGCAGTCAGTATGTATTTGACGAGCAGTACTTC
CASSQYVFDEQYF
>-|TRBJ1-2|TRBV28|-
TGTGCCAGCTCCTGGACGGAGTATGGCTACACCTTC
CASSWTEYGYTF
>TRBD1|TRBJ2-3|TRBV29-1|once
TGCAGCGTTGTTCCCGGACAGGATAGCACAGATACGCAGTATTTT
CSVVPGQDSTDTQYF